What follows is one T cell receptor beta chain and its context. The antigen is undetermined. The CDR3 has 14 residues. Germline assignment: CDR1 SNHLY and CDR2 FYNNEI. V dropped 4 bases and J dropped 2 bases, with 12 bases sitting between them. The PCR employed 60 Vbeta primers together with 13 Jbeta primers. Profiled with immunoSEQ multiplex PCR; TCRdb holds only in-frame clones, not every one. The sample lists 65,000 to 100,000 clones, 60% to 80% occurring once. This record belongs to a study of cytomegalovirus exposure and HLA in healthy donors. Study-level points and caveats: In a later analysis, TCR beta V- and J-gene trimming was associated with a missense DCLRE1C variant.

Input material: PBMCs. This chain uses TRBV2 with TRBJ2-7, with D possibly being TRBD1 (5 bases). The sequence derives from a man aged 40-50 years in good health and CMV-seronegative. This chain's CDR3 is CASSVGRATYEQYF. The CDR3 nucleotides read TGTGCCAGCAGTGTGGGCAGGGCTACCTACGAGCAGTACTTC.